Listed below are T cell receptor beta chains from one sample, sequenced in a study of CD8+ T cells in alopecia areata. The method was immunoSEQ multiplex PCR; TCRdb's version includes in-frame clones alone and lacks a portion of them. This sample has 90,000 to 120,000 clones; 58% occur once, and the top ten carry around 25%. Material for sequencing was NKG2D-low CD8+ T cells sorted from blood. The receptors here all came from a human donor with alopecia areata. Each CDR3 is given with its conserved first and last residue. The D gene is left open where the match is weak.

v_gene,d_gene,CDR3aa
TRBV6-5,NA,CASRGDSYNEQFF
TRBV29-1,NA,CSVEDLGNYGYTF
TRBV6-6,NA,CASGQKAFF
TRBV29-1,NA,CSVLTAVSYEQYF
TRBV28,NA,CASSLSGDRPQHF
TRBV10-3,NA,CAISTDLYEQYF
TRBV29-1,NA,CSVEVAGSTYEQYF
TRBV4-1,NA,CASSPELGYGYGYTF
TRBV5-6,NA,CASSLGSNLVTDTQYF
TRBV5-1,NA,CASSQTGTPNTEAFF
TRBV6-5,NA,CASAFGTPTDTQYF
TRBV9,NA,CASSVGGWASEWATNEKLFF
TRBV7-9,NA,CASSLVAQAFF
TRBV9,TRBD1,CASSATGNLQETQYF
TRBV29-1,TRBD2,CSVLGLAGGPGEQYF
TRBV4-1,TRBD1,CASSQFQGASNTEAFF
TRBV7-9,NA,CASSLRGGTGELFF
TRBV2,TRBD1,CARSPGTDDRDQETQYF
TRBV5-1,TRBD2,CASSLRSGIREQYF
TRBV6-5,NA,CASSLGDNEQFF
TRBV7-6,NA,CASSLARSPGVGANVLTF
TRBV7-8,NA,CASSLGGGDEQYF
TRBV5-6,TRBD1,CASSHGTGAYEAFF
TRBV2,NA,CASMGGGDYGYTF
TRBV6-6,TRBD2,CASSSRTSGEETQYF
TRBV5-6,NA,CASSSGWSAFF
TRBV29-1,NA,CSVEQGWAGELFF
TRBV28,NA,CASRAYSSTDTQYF
TRBV13,NA,CASSLGTSGEQYF
TRBV29-1,TRBD1,CSVGGGQGLLSYEQYF
TRBV19,TRBD1,CASSWSGGNNNYGYTF
TRBV28,NA,CASSQKDTQYF
TRBV2,NA,CASSGRAIYGYTF
TRBV2,NA,CASMETNYEQYF
TRBV5-6,TRBD1,CASSTGQFQQYF
TRBV29-1,TRBD1,CSGEGGMNTEAFF
TRBV6-4,NA,CASSVEAWTTDTQYF
TRBV28,NA,CASRRQLSQETQYF
TRBV7-2,TRBD2,CASSLRAGGDTQYF
TRBV5-6,TRBD1,CASSLAPGTGSNEQFF
TRBV21-1,NA,CASSQLTGGSGFYEQYF
TRBV13,NA,CASSYETEQFF
TRBV13,TRBD2,CASSSHTSGSEQFF
TRBV7-8,NA,CASSLVYTGELFF
TRBV28,NA,CASSFFQRAKNIQYF
TRBV7-9,NA,CASSLADGYGYTF
TRBV5-6,TRBD1,CASSTVTGTEQFF
TRBV7-3,NA,CASSLTGTVSSYYGYTF
TRBV6-6,NA,CASSYGTGAYEQYF
TRBV2,NA,CASSEAEGGSTDTQYF
TRBV6-5,NA,CASSYSGGEGFGYTF
TRBV7-9,NA,CASSLGSRSDTQYF
TRBV7-9,TRBD1,CASSSGGPETQYF
TRBV2,NA,CASSGDSKTSYNEQFF